The clone carrying this T cell receptor (beta chain) was observed at least ten times. This specimen belongs to a study of early T cells in non-severe SARS-CoV-2 infection. Study overall: Sequenced material consisted of bulk RNA (from unsorted whole blood), and chains were unpaired.

The protocol attached unique molecular identifiers to individual cDNA molecules. TCRdb reanalysed the 5' RACE reads using MiXCR and keeps one entry per CDR3 protein. The table has about 75,000 distinct CDR3 sequences, 11% seen once; the top ten hold more than 10%. Trimming removed 0 bases at V and 9 bases at J, with 18 bases between. The germline V gene has CDR1 LNHNV and CDR2 YYDKDF (reference sequence). The CDR3 has 15 amino acids. The chain couples TRBV15 to TRBJ2-7; maybe TRBD1 (5 bases). The receptor was derived from an adult who was a healthcare worker with PCR-confirmed SARS-CoV-2 infection or an uninfected control (not recorded which). This material consisted of whole blood, taken at baseline. CDR3 protein: CATSRDSRAMGLQYF. The CDR3 region has the DNA TGTGCCACCAGCAGAGATAGTAGGGCCATGGGGCTGCAGTACTTC.